This T cell receptor (beta chain) appears in the sequencing data of a study of cytomegalovirus exposure and HLA in healthy donors. Study results and caveats: Clonal expansion, a later analysis showed, was greater in HLA-associated TCR beta chains than in equally common others. In vitro experiments confirmed that a few CMV-associated chains were specific for CMV antigens.

PCR was performed using 60 Vbeta and 13 Jbeta primers. Measured with immunoSEQ multiplex PCR; TCRdb has only the in-frame clones, and not every one. The repertoire holds about 130,000 clones, with roughly 10% as singletons. Sampled while nominally healthy, donors likely had unrecorded immune exposures. The CDR3 loop spans 17 amino acids. Germline CDR1 is SGHTA and CDR2 is FQGTGA. V lost 6 bases and J lost 0; bases outside the gene matches: 11. As for this clone: The antigen remains unidentified.

The sequence came from a man aged 50-60 years in good health and CMV-seronegative. J is TRBJ1-2 and V is TRBV7-3; 9 bases are a match to TRBD1. Sequences were obtained from PBMCs. DNA of the CDR3: TGTGCCAGCAGACGCACAGGGGGCCCTACTGCTAACTATGGCTACACCTTC. This sequence encodes CASRRTGGPTANYGYTF.